A selection of T cell receptor beta chains follows, all from one sample in a study of blood T cell repertoires in COVID-19. The assay was immunoSEQ multiplex PCR, and TCRdb's table has in-frame clones only and misses some. The sample includes fewer than 100,000 clones, more than 60% of them seen just once. Sequencing input: peripheral blood. These receptors were collected from an older man with acute or convalescent COVID-19. CDR3s leave out the opening cysteine and the closing phenylalanine or tryptophan. The order of the fields is V gene, J gene, CDR3 protein.

>TRBV5-1|TRBJ2-7
ASSFTGLLYEQY
>TRBV28|TRBJ1-4
ASSFSGGDEKLF
>TRBV2|TRBJ1-3
ASQGSLSSGNTIY
>TRBV14|TRBJ2-1
ASSQDRKGGVYNEQF
>TRBV28|TRBJ2-7
ASRGSLIYEQY
>TRBV7-2|TRBJ1-2
ASSFSPGDRGRNGYT
>TRBV5-8|TRBJ1-1
ASTSRVVGGTEAF
>TRBV21-1|TRBJ1-1
ASSITYPNTEAF
>TRBV7-9|TRBJ2-2
ASSLARESLNTGELF
>TRBV5-1|TRBJ1-3
ASSLPRLRSENTIY